This T cell receptor beta chain was obtained from a study of cytomegalovirus exposure and HLA in healthy donors. Germline CDR1 reads SGHTA; CDR2 reads FQGNSA. Trimming stripped 1 base from V and 4 bases from J, with 13 bases between. The CDR3 has 15 residues. In the PCR, 60 Vbeta and 13 Jbeta primers were used. Method: immunoSEQ multiplex PCR; TCRdb's copy keeps in-frame clones and lacks some. The sample holds 150,000 to 200,000 clones, around 81% seen once. The receptor was isolated from a woman under 40 in good health and CMV-seronegative. The V and J genes are TRBV7-2 and TRBJ1-1; TRBD1 is a possible D gene (5 bases). The sequencing input was PBMCs. The CDR3 DNA sequence: TGTGCCAGCAGCTTAGAGCAGGGAGGAATCACTGAAGCTTTCTTT. Amino acids: CASSLEQGGITEAFF. Full variable domain (outside the CDR3, taken from reference TRBV7-2 and TRBJ1-1): GAGVSQSPSNKVTEKGKDVELRCDPISGHTALYWYRQSLGQGLEFLIYFQGNSAPDKSGLPSDRFSAERTGGSVSTLTIQRTQQEDSAVYLCASSLEQGGITEAFFGQGTRLTVV.